The 8 T cell receptor beta chains listed next were all sequenced from one sample in a study of blood T cell repertoires in COVID-19. Here immunoSEQ multiplex PCR was the method, and the copy in TCRdb shows in-frame clones only, minus some. The sample records approximately 170,000 clones, over 90% being singletons. Sample: peripheral blood. The receptors originated from a woman in her fifties or sixties with COVID-19, enrolled during active disease.

The CDR3 here is CASSSHSQGGNTIYF. The CDR3 DNA reads TGTGCCAGCTCTTCGCACTCGCAGGGCGGAAACACCATATATTTT. This chain connects TRBV27 to TRBJ1-3; a possible D gene is TRBD1 (5 bases). Germline V gene lookup returns CDR1 MNHEY and CDR2 SMNVEV (reference sequence). V shed 8 bases and J shed 4 bases, with 18 bases lying between them. CDR3 length: 15 residues.

V gene TRBV11-2 combines with J gene TRBJ2-2; 9 nucleotides agree with TRBD2. CDR1 is SGHAT and CDR2 is FQNNGV in the germline V gene. This CDR3 has 17 amino acids. The V and J ends lost 6 bases and 2 bases, in that order; junction bases with no gene match: 10. In DNA, the CDR3 is TGTGCCAGCAGTCCCCTGGCGGGGGGGCCTAACACCGGGGAGCTGTTTTTT. Its protein product is CASSPLAGGPNTGELFF.

The chain carries TRBV4-3 and TRBJ1-4; maybe TRBD1 (6 bases). Germline loops: CDR1 LGHNA, CDR2 YSLEER. The V end lost 4 bases, the J end lost 7 bases, and 16 bases lay between the germline ends. CDR3 length: 15 residues. In DNA, the CDR3 is TGCGCCAGCAGCCCAGGGGATATCGAACCTGAAAAACTGTTTTTT. This sequence encodes CASSPGDIEPEKLFF.

The chain joins TRBV7-2 to TRBJ2-2; TRBD2 aligns across 14 bases. The germline V gene encodes CDR1 SGHTA and CDR2 FQGNSA. CDR3 size: 18 residues. J lost 4 bases, V lost 5 bases, and 9 bases had no gene match. The CDR3 region is CASSKRGLAGVGTGELFF. In nucleotides, the CDR3 is TGTGCCAGCAGCAAGAGGGGACTAGCGGGGGTTGGCACCGGGGAGCTGTTTTTT.

The J gene is TRBJ1-1, the V gene TRBV25-1, with a weak D call TRBD1 (6 bases). Germline CDR1 reads MGHDK; CDR2 reads SYGVNS. The CDR3 loop spans 14 amino acids. V was cut by 4 bases and J by 3 bases, with 12 bases left in between. The CDR3 region has the DNA TGTGCCAGCAGTGCGGCAGGGGCTGACACTGAAGCTTTCTTT. Translation gives CASSAAGADTEAFF.

For the CDR3, the DNA is TGTGCCAGCAGTGAACAGGGCTCGCCCTACAATGAGCAGTTCTTC. Its protein product is CASSEQGSPYNEQFF. The rearrangement uses TRBV2 and TRBJ2-1; weak D call: TRBD1 (5 bases). The V gene's germline CDR1 is SNHLY and CDR2 FYNNEI. This CDR3 has 15 amino acids. V dropped 2 bases and J dropped 2 bases, with 10 bases sitting between them.

The rearrangement uses TRBV4-3 and TRBJ1-1; D may be TRBD1 (6 bases). Trimming removed 0 bases at V and 11 bases at J, with 16 bases between. CDR3 length: 14 amino acids. Looked up from germline, CDR1 is LGHNA and CDR2 is YSLEER. CDR3 DNA sequence: TGCGCCAGCAGCCAAGATAGGGAACAGGGTGAGGCTTTCTTT. This codes for CASSQDREQGEAFF.

The chain recombines TRBV7-2 with TRBJ2-1; a possible D gene is TRBD1 (5 bases). V lost 1 base, J lost 9 bases, and 16 bases lay in between. There are 15 residues in the CDR3. Germline lookup yields CDR1 SGHTA and CDR2 FQGNSA. CDR3 residues: CASSLEAPGKGEQFF. The CDR3, as DNA: TGTGCCAGCAGCTTAGAGGCGCCAGGGAAGGGTGAGCAGTTCTTC.